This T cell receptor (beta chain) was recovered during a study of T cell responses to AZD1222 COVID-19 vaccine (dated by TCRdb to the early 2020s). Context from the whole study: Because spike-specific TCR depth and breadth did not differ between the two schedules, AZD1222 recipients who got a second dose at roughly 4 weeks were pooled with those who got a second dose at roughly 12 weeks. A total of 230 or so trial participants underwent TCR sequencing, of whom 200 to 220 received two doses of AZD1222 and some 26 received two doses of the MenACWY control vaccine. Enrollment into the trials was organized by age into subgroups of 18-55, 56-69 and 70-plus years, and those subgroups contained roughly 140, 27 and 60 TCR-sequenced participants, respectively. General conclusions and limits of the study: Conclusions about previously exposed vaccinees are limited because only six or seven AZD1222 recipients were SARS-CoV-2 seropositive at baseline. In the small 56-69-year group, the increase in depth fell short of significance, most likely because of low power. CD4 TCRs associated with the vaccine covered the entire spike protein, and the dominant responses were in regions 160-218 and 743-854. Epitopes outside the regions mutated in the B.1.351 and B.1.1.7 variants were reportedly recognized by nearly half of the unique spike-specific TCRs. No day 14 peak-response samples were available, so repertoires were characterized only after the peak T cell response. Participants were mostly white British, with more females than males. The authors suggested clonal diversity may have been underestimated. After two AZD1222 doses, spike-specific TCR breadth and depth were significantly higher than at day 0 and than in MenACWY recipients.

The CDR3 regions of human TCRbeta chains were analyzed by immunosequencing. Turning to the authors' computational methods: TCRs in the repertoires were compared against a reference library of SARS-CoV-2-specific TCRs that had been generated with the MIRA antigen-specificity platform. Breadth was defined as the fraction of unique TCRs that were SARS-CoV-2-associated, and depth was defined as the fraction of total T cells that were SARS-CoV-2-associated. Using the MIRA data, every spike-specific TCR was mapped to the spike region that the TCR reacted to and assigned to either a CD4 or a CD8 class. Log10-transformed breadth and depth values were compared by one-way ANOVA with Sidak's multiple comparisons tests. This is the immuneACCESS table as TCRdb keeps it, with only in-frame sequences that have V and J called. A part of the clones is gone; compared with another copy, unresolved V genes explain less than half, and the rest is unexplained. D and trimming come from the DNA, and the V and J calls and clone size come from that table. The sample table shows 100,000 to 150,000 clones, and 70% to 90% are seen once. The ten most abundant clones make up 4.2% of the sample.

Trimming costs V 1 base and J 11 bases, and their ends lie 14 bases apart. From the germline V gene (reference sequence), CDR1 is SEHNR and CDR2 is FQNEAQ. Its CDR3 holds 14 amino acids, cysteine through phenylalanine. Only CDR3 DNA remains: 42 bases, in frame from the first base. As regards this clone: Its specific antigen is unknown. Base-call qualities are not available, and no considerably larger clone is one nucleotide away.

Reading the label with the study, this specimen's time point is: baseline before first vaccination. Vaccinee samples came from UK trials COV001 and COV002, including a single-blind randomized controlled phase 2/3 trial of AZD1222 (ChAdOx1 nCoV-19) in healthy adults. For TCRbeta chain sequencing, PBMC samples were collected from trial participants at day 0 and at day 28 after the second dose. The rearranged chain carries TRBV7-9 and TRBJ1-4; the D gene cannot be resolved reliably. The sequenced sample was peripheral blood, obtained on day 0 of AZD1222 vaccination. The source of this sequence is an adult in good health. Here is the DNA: TGTGCCAGCAGCTTAGAAGCCCAGGACGTCAAACTGTTTTTT. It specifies CASSLEAQDVKLFF.